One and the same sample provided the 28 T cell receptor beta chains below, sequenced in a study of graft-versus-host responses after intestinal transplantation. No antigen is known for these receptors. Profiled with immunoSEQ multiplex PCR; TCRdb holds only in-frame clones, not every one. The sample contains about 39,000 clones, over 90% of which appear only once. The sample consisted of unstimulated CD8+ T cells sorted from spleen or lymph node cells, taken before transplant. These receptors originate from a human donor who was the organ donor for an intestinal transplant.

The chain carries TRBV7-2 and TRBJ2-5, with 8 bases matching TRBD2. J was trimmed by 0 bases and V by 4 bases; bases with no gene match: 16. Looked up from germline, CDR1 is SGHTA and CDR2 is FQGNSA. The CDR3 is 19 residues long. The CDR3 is CASSSRREAGGRYQETQYF. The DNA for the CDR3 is TGTGCCAGCAGCTCCCGAAGGGAGGCGGGGGGCCGGTACCAAGAGACCCAGTACTTC. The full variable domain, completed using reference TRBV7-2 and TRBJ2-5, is GAGVSQSPSNKVTEKGKDVELRCDPISGHTALYWYRQSLGQGLEFLIYFQGNSAPDKSGLPSDRFSAERTGGSVSTLTIQRTQQEDSAVYLCASSSRREAGGRYQETQYFGPGTRLLVL.

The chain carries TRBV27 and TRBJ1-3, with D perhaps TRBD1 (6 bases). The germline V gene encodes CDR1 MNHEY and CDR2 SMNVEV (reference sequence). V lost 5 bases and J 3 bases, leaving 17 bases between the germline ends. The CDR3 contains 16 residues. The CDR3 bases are TGTGCCAGCAGTCCGTCACAGGGTATGGTTGGAAACACCATATATTTT. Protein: CASSPSQGMVGNTIYF.

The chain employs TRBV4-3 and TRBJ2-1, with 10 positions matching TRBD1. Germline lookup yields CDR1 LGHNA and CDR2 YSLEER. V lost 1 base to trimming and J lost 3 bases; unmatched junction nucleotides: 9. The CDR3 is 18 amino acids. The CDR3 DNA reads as TGCGCCAGCAGCCAAGTATTTTCCAGGACAGGGGGCTACAATGAGCAGTTCTTC. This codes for CASSQVFSRTGGYNEQFF.

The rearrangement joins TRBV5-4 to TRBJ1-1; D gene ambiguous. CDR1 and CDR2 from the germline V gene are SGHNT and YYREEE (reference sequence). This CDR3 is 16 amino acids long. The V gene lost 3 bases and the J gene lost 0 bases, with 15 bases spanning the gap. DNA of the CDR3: TGTGCCAGCAGCTATTCCCCGGTGGGCATGAACACTGAAGCTTTCTTT. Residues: CASSYSPVGMNTEAFF.

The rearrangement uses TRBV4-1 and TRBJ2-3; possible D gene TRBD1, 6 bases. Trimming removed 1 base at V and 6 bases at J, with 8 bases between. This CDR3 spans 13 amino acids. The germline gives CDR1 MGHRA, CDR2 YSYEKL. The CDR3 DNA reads TGCGCCAGCAGCCAAGGTCAGGGGGATACGCAGTATTTT. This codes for CASSQGQGDTQYF.

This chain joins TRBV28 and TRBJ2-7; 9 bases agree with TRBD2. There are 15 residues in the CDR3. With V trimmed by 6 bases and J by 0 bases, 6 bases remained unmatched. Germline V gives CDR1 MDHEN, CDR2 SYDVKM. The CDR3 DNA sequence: TGTGCCAGCAGACGGAGCGGGGGGAGCTCCTACGAGCAGTACTTC. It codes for CASRRSGGSSYEQYF.

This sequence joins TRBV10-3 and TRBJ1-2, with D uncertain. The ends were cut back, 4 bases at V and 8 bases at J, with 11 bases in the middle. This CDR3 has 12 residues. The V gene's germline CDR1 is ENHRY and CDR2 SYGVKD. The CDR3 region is CAISGDRLGYTF. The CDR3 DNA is TGTGCCATCAGTGGTGACCGCCTAGGCTACACCTTC.

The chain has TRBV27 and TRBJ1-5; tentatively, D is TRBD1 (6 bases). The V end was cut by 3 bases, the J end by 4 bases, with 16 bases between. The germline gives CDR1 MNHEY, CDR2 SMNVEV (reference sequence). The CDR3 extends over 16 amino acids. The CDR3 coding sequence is TGTGCCAGCAGTTTGGGTTCGGGGACACCGAATCAGCCCCAGCATTTT. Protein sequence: CASSLGSGTPNQPQHF.

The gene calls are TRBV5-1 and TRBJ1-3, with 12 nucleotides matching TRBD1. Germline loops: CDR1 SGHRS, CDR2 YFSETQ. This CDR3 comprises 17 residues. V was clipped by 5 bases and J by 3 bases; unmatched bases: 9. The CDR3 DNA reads TGCGCCAGCAGTCCGGGACAGGGGGCTTTGGTTGGAAACACCATATATTTT. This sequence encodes CASSPGQGALVGNTIYF.

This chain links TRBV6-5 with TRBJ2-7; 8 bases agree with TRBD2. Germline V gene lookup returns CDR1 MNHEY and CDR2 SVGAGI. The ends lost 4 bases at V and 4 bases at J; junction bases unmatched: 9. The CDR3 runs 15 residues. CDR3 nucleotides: TGTGCCAGCAGTTCGGTGGCGGGGGGCCAATACGAGCAGTACTTC. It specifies CASSSVAGGQYEQYF.

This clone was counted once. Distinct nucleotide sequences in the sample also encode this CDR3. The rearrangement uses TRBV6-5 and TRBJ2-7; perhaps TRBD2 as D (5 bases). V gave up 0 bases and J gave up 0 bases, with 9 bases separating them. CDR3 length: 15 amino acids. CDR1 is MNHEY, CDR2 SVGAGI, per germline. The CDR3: CASSYSRESSYEQYF. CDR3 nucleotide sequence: TGTGCCAGCAGTTACTCGAGGGAAAGCTCCTACGAGCAGTACTTC.

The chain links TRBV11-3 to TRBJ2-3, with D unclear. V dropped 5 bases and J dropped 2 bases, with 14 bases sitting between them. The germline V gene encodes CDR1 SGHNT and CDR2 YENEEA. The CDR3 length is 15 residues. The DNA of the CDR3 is TGTGCCAGCAGCACACACAGTCTAGACACAGATACGCAGTATTTT. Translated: CASSTHSLDTDTQYF.

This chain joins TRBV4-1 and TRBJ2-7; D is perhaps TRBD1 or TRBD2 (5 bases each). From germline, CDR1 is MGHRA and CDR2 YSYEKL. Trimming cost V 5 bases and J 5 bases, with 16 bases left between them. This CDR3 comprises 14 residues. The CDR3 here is CASSTVGGIDEQYF. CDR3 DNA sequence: TGCGCCAGCAGCACTGTTGGGGGTATCGACGAGCAGTACTTC.

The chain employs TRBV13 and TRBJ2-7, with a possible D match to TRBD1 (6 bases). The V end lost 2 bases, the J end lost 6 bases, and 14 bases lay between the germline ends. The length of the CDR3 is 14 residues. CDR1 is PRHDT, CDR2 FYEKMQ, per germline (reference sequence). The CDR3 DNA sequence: TGTGCCAGCAGCTTACGGACAGACTGGGGCGAGCAGTACTTC. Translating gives CASSLRTDWGEQYF.

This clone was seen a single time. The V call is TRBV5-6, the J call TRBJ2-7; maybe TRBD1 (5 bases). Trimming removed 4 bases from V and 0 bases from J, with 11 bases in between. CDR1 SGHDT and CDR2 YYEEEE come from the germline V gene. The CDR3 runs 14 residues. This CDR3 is CASSVGANSYEQYF. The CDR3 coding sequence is TGTGCCAGCAGCGTAGGGGCGAACTCCTACGAGCAGTACTTC.

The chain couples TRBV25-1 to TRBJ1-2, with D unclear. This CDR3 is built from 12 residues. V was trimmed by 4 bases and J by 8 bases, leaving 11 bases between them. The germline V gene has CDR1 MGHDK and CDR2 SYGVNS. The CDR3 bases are TGTGCCAGCAGTGGCGGCGGGTTCGGCTACACCTTC. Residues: CASSGGGFGYTF.

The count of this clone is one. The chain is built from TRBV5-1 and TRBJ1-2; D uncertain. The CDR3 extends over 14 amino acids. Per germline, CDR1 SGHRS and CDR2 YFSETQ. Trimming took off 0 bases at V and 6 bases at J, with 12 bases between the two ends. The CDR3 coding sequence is TGCGCCAGCAGCTTGGTGTATGGTGGGGATGGCTACACCTTC. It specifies CASSLVYGGDGYTF.

The CDR3 here is CATRTHRQGAGTEAFF. CDR3 sequence (DNA): TGTGCCACCAGAACGCATCGACAGGGCGCGGGCACTGAAGCTTTCTTT. The chain couples TRBV15 to TRBJ1-1; 7 nucleotides align to TRBD1. Germline lookup yields CDR1 LNHNV and CDR2 YYDKDF (reference sequence). With 6 bases clipped from V and 4 bases from J, the junction kept 14 bases outside the gene matches. The CDR3 loop spans 16 amino acids. The variable domain in full, with the rest retrieved from reference TRBV15 and TRBJ1-1, is DAMVIQNPRYQVTQFGKPVTLSCSQTLNHNVMYWYQQKSSQAPKLLFHYYDKDFNNEADTPDNFQSRRPNTSFCFLDIRSPGLGDTAMYLCATRTHRQGAGTEAFFGQGTRLTVV.

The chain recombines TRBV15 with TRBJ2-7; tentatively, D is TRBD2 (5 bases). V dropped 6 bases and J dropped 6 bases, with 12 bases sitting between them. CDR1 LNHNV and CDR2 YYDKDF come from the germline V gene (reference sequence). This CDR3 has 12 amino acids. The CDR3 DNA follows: TGTGCCACCAGTACCGAAGAGGGCGAGCAGTACTTC. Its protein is CATSTEEGEQYF.

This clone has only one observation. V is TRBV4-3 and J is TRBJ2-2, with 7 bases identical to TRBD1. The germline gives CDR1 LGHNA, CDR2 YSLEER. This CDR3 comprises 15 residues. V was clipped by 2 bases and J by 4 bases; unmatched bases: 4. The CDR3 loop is CASSQSYRGTGELFF. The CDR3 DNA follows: TGCGCCAGCAGCCAATCCTACAGGGGCACCGGGGAGCTGTTTTTT.

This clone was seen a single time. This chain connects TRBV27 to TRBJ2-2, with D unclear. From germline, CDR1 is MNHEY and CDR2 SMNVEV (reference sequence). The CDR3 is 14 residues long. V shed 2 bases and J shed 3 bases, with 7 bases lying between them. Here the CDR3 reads CASSLTTYTGELFF. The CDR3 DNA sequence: TGTGCCAGCAGTTTAACCACCTACACCGGGGAGCTGTTTTTT.

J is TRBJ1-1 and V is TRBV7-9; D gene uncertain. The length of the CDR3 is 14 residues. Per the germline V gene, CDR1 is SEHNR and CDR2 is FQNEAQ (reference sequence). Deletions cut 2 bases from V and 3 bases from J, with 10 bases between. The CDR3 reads CASSLIWADTEAFF. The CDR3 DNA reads TGTGCCAGCAGCTTAATCTGGGCGGACACTGAAGCTTTCTTT.

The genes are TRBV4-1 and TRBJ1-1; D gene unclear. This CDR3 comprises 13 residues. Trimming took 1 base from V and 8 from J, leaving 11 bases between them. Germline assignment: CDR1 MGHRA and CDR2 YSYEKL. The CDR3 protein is CASSQVSGVEAFF. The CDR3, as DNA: TGCGCCAGCAGCCAAGTATCCGGGGTCGAAGCTTTCTTT.

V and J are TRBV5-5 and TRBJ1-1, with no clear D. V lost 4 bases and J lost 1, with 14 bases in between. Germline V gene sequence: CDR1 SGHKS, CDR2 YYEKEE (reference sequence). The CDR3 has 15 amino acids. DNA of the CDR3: TGTGCCAGCAGCGGTATCGGACGGCAGAACACTGAAGCTTTCTTT. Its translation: CASSGIGRQNTEAFF.

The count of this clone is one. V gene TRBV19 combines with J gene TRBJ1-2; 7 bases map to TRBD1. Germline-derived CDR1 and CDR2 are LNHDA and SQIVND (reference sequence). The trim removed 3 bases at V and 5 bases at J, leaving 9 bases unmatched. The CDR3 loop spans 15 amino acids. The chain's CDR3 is CASSIEDREGYGYTF. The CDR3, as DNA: TGTGCCAGTAGTATCGAAGACAGGGAGGGGTATGGCTACACCTTC.

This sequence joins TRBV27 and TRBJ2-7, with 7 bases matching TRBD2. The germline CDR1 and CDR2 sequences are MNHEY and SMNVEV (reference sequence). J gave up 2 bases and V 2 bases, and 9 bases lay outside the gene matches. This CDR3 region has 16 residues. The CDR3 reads CASSLGGGTVPYEQYF. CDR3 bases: TGTGCCAGCAGTTTAGGGGGGGGGACGGTGCCCTACGAGCAGTACTTC.

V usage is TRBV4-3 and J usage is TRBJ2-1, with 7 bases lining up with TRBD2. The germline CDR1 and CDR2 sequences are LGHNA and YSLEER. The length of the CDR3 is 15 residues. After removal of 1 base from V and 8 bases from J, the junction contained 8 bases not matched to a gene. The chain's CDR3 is CASSQGRTSFDEQFF. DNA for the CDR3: TGCGCCAGCAGCCAAGGGAGGACTAGTTTTGATGAGCAGTTCTTC.

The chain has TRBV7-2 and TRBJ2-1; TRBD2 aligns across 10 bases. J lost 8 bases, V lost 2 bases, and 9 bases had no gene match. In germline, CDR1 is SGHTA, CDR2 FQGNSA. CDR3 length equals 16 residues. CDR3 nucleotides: TGTGCCAGCAGCTTATTCTCAGCGGGGGGGCCTGATGAGCAGTTCTTC. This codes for CASSLFSAGGPDEQFF.